This T cell receptor (beta chain) was sequenced during a study of early T cells in non-severe SARS-CoV-2 infection. Unique molecular identifiers were added to individual cDNA molecules. Using its own MiXCR run on the 5' RACE reads, TCRdb lists one record per CDR3 protein. The sample lists some 80,000 distinct CDR3 sequences, 5% occurring once. Study conclusions and caveats: Database matching using VDJdb favored anti-spike CD8 responses, with private and CD4 specificities left missing.

This clonotype was seen many times. Its antigen is unidentified. The length of the CDR3 is 17 residues. Germline CDR1 reads DFQATT; CDR2 reads SNEGSKA (reference sequence). Unmatched junction bases numbered 9, after V lost 0 bases and J lost 0 bases. Sequenced here: whole blood, sampled at baseline. The genes are TRBV20-1 and TRBJ1-1; the match to TRBD1 covers 8 bases. The TCR originated in an adult who was a healthcare worker with PCR-confirmed SARS-CoV-2 infection or an uninfected control (not recorded which). The CDR3 sequence: CSARDWGTGTMNTEAFF. The CDR3 DNA sequence: TGCAGTGCTAGAGATTGGGGGACAGGCACCATGAACACTGAAGCTTTCTTT.